Presented here are 22 T cell receptor beta chains from one specimen sequenced in a study of beta chain features in type 1 diabetes. Study outcomes and limitations: When Type 1 diabetes patients were examined, their TCRB CDR3s proved moderately but significantly shorter in all four CD4+ subsets.

The antigens of these receptors remain unknown. Isolated RNA was reverse transcribed in full, so expressed TCRB transcripts were sequenced. Sequenced by immunoSEQ multiplex PCR; TCRdb stores in-frame clones only, minus some. This table holds 250,000 to 300,000 clones, 24% found once. The sample was naive CD4+ T cells from blood. These TCRs come from a woman aged 25 to 39 with type 1 diabetes.

The chain joins TRBV27 to TRBJ2-7; D is perhaps TRBD2 (6 bases). The germline V gene encodes CDR1 MNHEY and CDR2 SMNVEV (reference sequence). The V gene lost 2 bases and the J gene lost 6 bases, with 8 bases spanning the gap. This CDR3 is 12 amino acids long. CDR3 in amino acids: CASSLVGGEQYF. CDR3 DNA: TGTGCCAGCAGTTTAGTGGGAGGCGAGCAGTACTTC.

The genes are TRBV28 and TRBJ2-3; 7 positions match TRBD1. The J segment lost 6 bases and the V segment lost 3 bases, leaving 9 bases of the junction unmatched. The CDR3 length is 15 residues. Germline CDR1 reads MDHEN; CDR2 reads SYDVKM. CDR3 in DNA: TGTGCCAGCAGTTTGAAACAGGGGAATGCGGATACGCAGTATTTT. Protein product: CASSLKQGNADTQYF.

This clone was counted between two and nine times. The gene calls are TRBV7-2 and TRBJ2-7, with 8 positions matching TRBD2. Germline trimming cut 2 bases from V and 3 bases from J; bases unmatched to any gene: 6. The CDR3 sequence is 15 residues long. Germline CDR1 is SGHTA and CDR2 is FQGNSA. This CDR3 is CASSLSPTSVYEQYF. For the CDR3, the DNA is TGTGCCAGCAGCTTAAGTCCGACTAGCGTCTACGAGCAGTACTTC.

The chain carries TRBV7-8 and TRBJ1-5; D might be TRBD1 (5 bases). CDR3 length equals 14 residues. V gave up 2 bases and J gave up 5 bases, with 10 bases separating them. The V gene's germline CDR1 is SGHVS and CDR2 FQNEAQ. The CDR3 protein is CASSLRRVDQPQHF. CDR3 nucleotide sequence: TGTGCCAGCAGCTTACGCAGGGTCGATCAGCCCCAGCATTTT.

This clone was counted between two and nine times. The chain combines TRBV11-3 with TRBJ1-2, with a weak D call TRBD1 (6 bases). In germline, CDR1 is SGHNT, CDR2 YENEEA. The germline V and J ends were trimmed by 3 bases and 3 bases, with 8 bases remaining between them. This CDR3 has 13 amino acids. The CDR3, as DNA: TGTGCCAGCAGCTTCGCAGGGGACTATGGCTACACCTTC. This sequence encodes CASSFAGDYGYTF.

This clone was detected only a few times. The chain has TRBV4-2 and TRBJ2-7; TRBD1 agrees at 9 bases. CDR3 length equals 16 residues. In germline, CDR1 is LGHNA, CDR2 YNFKEQ. The ends lost 1 base at V and 2 bases at J; junction bases unmatched: 6. The CDR3 sequence is CASSQVSGTGTYEQYF. As DNA, the CDR3 is TGTGCCAGCAGCCAAGTCTCCGGGACAGGGACCTACGAGCAGTACTTC.

The chain recombines TRBV28 with TRBJ2-1; D might be TRBD2 (5 bases). CDR1 MDHEN and CDR2 SYDVKM come from the germline V gene. The V end lost 11 bases, the J end lost 4 bases, and 15 bases lay between the germline ends. This CDR3 is built from 13 residues. The CDR3 DNA sequence: TGTGCCGGCGGCGGGCCTCTATACAATGAGCAGTTCTTC. This encodes CAGGGPLYNEQFF.

This clone was recorded a few times. The chain is built from TRBV14 and TRBJ2-1, with TRBD2 matching over 9 bases. The CDR3 sequence is 16 residues long. Trimming took 4 bases from V and 2 from J; bases not matched to a gene: 6. Germline CDR1 is SGHDN and CDR2 is FVKESK. Here the CDR3 reads CASSLLAGGPYNEQFF. CDR3 coding DNA: TGTGCCAGCAGCCTGCTGGCGGGAGGGCCCTACAATGAGCAGTTCTTC. The whole variable domain, remainder taken from reference TRBV14 and TRBJ2-1, is EAGVTQFPSHSVIEKGQTVTLRCDPISGHDNLYWYRRVMGKEIKFLLHFVKESKQDESGMPNNRFLAERTGGTYSTLKVQPAELEDSGVYFCASSLLAGGPYNEQFFGPGTRLTVL.

The chain is built from TRBV14 and TRBJ2-1; tentative D call: TRBD2 (6 bases). Germline CDR1 SGHDN, CDR2 FVKESK. The germline V and J ends were trimmed by 5 bases and 5 bases, with 10 bases remaining between them. This CDR3 has 13 residues. This CDR3 is CASSSGLDNEQFF. For the CDR3, the DNA is TGTGCCAGCAGCTCGGGACTTGACAATGAGCAGTTCTTC. Looking up the rest from reference TRBV14 and TRBJ2-1 gives the full variable domain: EAGVTQFPSHSVIEKGQTVTLRCDPISGHDNLYWYRRVMGKEIKFLLHFVKESKQDESGMPNNRFLAERTGGTYSTLKVQPAELEDSGVYFCASSSGLDNEQFFGPGTRLTVL.

The chain couples TRBV4-1 to TRBJ2-2, with TRBD1 matching 10 bases. The trim removed 0 bases at V and 5 bases at J, leaving 12 bases unmatched. The CDR3 extends over 19 amino acids. CDR1 is MGHRA and CDR2 is YSYEKL in the germline V gene. The CDR3 protein is CASSQDHRDRGRRTGELFF. DNA for the CDR3: TGCGCCAGCAGCCAAGATCATCGCGACAGGGGGCGAAGGACCGGGGAGCTGTTTTTT.

The chain combines TRBV2 with TRBJ2-5; 10 bases are a match to TRBD2. Germline CDR1 reads SNHLY; CDR2 reads FYNNEI. Trimming removed 4 bases from V and 4 bases from J; junction bases left unmatched: 9. The CDR3 length is 16 residues. For the CDR3, the DNA is TGTGCCAGCAGTGTCGCTAGCGGGAGTTTTCGAGAGACCCAGTACTTC. It translates to CASSVASGSFRETQYF. Drawing the rest from reference TRBV2 and TRBJ2-5, the complete variable domain is EPEVTQTPSHQVTQMGQEVILRCVPISNHLYFYWYRQILGQKVEFLVSFYNNEISEKSEIFDDQFSVERPDGSNFTLKIRSTKLEDSAMYFCASSVASGSFRETQYFGPGTRLLVL.

This clone was observed a few times. Here the CDR3 DNA reads TGCAGCGTCGAGATGGGGGGAGGCTCTGGCTACACCTTC. Translation: CSVEMGGGSGYTF. This chain uses TRBV29-1 with TRBJ1-2, with D perhaps TRBD1 (5 bases). The CDR3 extends over 13 amino acids. Between the trimmed V and J ends, which lost 6 bases and 7 bases, there was a span of 18 bases. Germline V gives CDR1 SQVTM, CDR2 ANQGSEA.

The V and J genes are TRBV7-6 and TRBJ2-3; D is unresolved. Trimming pared 5 bases from V and 4 bases from J, leaving 10 bases between. The CDR3 sequence is 13 residues long. Germline CDR1 SGHVS, CDR2 FNYEAQ. The CDR3: CASSPGPPDTQYF. The CDR3 DNA follows: TGTGCCAGCAGCCCCGGTCCTCCAGATACGCAGTATTTT.

This clone was observed a handful of times. Here the CDR3 DNA reads TGCGCCAGCAGCCACCCTGCCCGGAGGTCTAGCACAGATACGCAGTATTTT. Translating it yields CASSHPARRSSTDTQYF. This chain links TRBV4-1 with TRBJ2-3, with a possible D match to TRBD2 (5 bases). Germline values: CDR1 MGHRA, CDR2 YSYEKL. This CDR3 has 17 amino acids. V shed 3 bases and J shed 0 bases, with 16 bases lying between them.

The chain carries TRBV5-1 and TRBJ2-7; tentatively, D is TRBD2 (5 bases). CDR3 length: 12 residues. Germline V CDR1 and CDR2: SGHRS, YFSETQ. V was trimmed by 4 bases and J by 4 bases, leaving 9 bases between them. This CDR3 is CASSPRGYEQYF. The CDR3 DNA reads TGCGCCAGCAGCCCTCGAGGGTACGAGCAGTACTTC.

This clone turned up a few times. The chain links TRBV5-1 to TRBJ2-1; 11 bases agree with TRBD1. Germline V gives CDR1 SGHRS, CDR2 YFSETQ. V lost 3 bases, J lost 6 bases, and 8 bases stayed unmatched. The CDR3 spans 16 residues. The CDR3 loop reads CASSWTGGGYRNEQFF. In DNA form, the CDR3 reads TGCGCCAGCAGCTGGACAGGGGGCGGGTATCGCAATGAGCAGTTCTTC.

The J gene is TRBJ1-1, the V gene TRBV30, with 8 positions matching TRBD1. V gave up 0 bases and J gave up 1 base; unmatched junction bases: 10. There are 17 residues in the CDR3. Per germline, CDR1 GTSNPN and CDR2 SVGIG (reference sequence). The CDR3: CAWSVWRTGRRNTEAFF. The CDR3 DNA reads TGTGCCTGGAGTGTATGGAGGACAGGGAGAAGGAACACTGAAGCTTTCTTT.

CDR3 sequence reads: CAWSVLGRGSGNQPQHF. The CDR3 DNA reads TGTGCCTGGAGTGTACTTGGCAGGGGGTCGGGGAATCAGCCCCAGCATTTT. The rearrangement links TRBV30 to TRBJ1-5; the match to TRBD1 covers 7 bases. V was clipped by 0 bases and J by 4 bases; unmatched bases: 12. Germline loops: CDR1 GTSNPN, CDR2 SVGIG (reference sequence). The CDR3 runs to 17 residues.

CDR3 in DNA: TGTGCCAGCAGCATCCCTGGTTTCCAGAATGCGGGCGGCTATGGCTACACCTTC. It specifies CASSIPGFQNAGGYGYTF. The chain couples TRBV11-2 to TRBJ1-2; no reliable D call. CDR3 length: 18 amino acids. V shed 5 bases and J shed 4 bases, with 26 bases lying between them. The germline gives CDR1 SGHAT, CDR2 FQNNGV. Full variable domain (rest looked up from reference TRBV11-2 and TRBJ1-2): EAGVAQSPRYKIIEKRQSVAFWCNPISGHATLYWYQQILGQGPKLLIQFQNNGVVDDSQLPKDRFSAERLKGVDSTLKIQPAKLEDSAVYLCASSIPGFQNAGGYGYTFGSGTRLTVV.

The rearrangement joins TRBV6-6 to TRBJ1-2; 9 bases agree with TRBD1. CDR3 length equals 14 residues. Germline V lookup: CDR1 MNHNY, CDR2 SVGAGI (reference sequence). V trimming: 4 bases; J trimming: 7 bases; junction bases outside the gene matches: 7. The DNA of the CDR3 is TGTGCCAGCAGTTCCTCGGGACAGGGCCCTGGCTACACCTTC. Residues: CASSSSGQGPGYTF.

The V and J genes are TRBV30 and TRBJ1-1, with a tentative D call TRBD1 (5 bases). This CDR3 is 15 amino acids long. Germline CDR1 and CDR2: GTSNPN and SVGIG (reference sequence). The V and J ends lost 3 bases and 3 bases respectively, with 17 bases between them. CDR3 sequence (DNA): TGTGCCTGGAGAGGACCCAGCAGGGCACACACTGAAGCTTTCTTT. It translates to CAWRGPSRAHTEAFF.

This clone was seen a few times. The CDR3 DNA reads as TGTGCCAGCAGCTTAACTGGACAGGGTAATCAGCCCCAGCATTTT. Protein: CASSLTGQGNQPQHF. The gene calls are TRBV7-3 and TRBJ1-5, with 8 bases matching TRBD1. Trimming removed 0 bases from V and 4 bases from J; junction bases left unmatched: 2. Germline V gene lookup returns CDR1 SGHTA and CDR2 FQGTGA. The CDR3 consists of 15 residues.